These 26 T cell receptor beta chains were sequenced from one sample in a study of blood T cells in healthy people across ages. A second PCR, run for roughly 7 to 12 cycles, used a sample-barcoded 5' primer plus a J-beta primer mix. Each CDR3 protein gets one entry after TCRdb re-called the 5' RACE reads with MiXCR. The sample has approximately 810,000 distinct CDR3 sequences, 30% to 45% seen once; the top ten hold 10% to 15%. The material sequenced was blood. These receptors all come from a man aged 18 to 30 in good health.

The sample holds a few counts of this clonotype. The chain joins TRBV6-5 to TRBJ2-7, with D possibly TRBD1 on 6 matching bases. Germline lookup yields CDR1 MNHEY and CDR2 SVGAGI. The length of the CDR3 is 14 residues. Trimming stripped 6 bases from V and 2 bases from J, with 14 bases between. In DNA, the CDR3 is TGTGCCAGCAGCGTCAAGGGGGTGACCTACGAGCAGTACTTC. This sequence encodes CASSVKGVTYEQYF.

A few counts support this clonotype. The J gene is TRBJ2-5, the V gene TRBV12-3 or TRBV12-4, with 8 bases aligning to TRBD2. Germline trimming cut 7 bases from V and 11 bases from J; bases unmatched to any gene: 24. CDR3 size: 17 residues. In DNA, the CDR3 is TGTGCCAGCACCGAGGCGCGGGGACTAGGTTTATACAATGAGCAGTACTTC. Protein sequence: CASTEARGLGLYNEQYF.

This chain joins TRBV19 and TRBJ2-1, with TRBD2 matching 14 bases. From germline, CDR1 is LNHDA and CDR2 SQIVND (reference sequence). The V segment lost 6 bases and the J segment 2 bases; nucleotides outside the gene matches: 3. CDR3 length: 16 amino acids. The CDR3 is CASSGTSGSAYNEQFF. The DNA of the CDR3 is TGTGCCAGTAGCGGGACTAGCGGGAGTGCCTACAATGAGCAGTTCTTC.

In this sample, this clonotype turned up a few times. The V and J genes are TRBV7-2 and TRBJ2-3; the D is unclear. The V end was cut by 2 bases, the J end by 5 bases, with 20 bases between. Germline V gives CDR1 SGHTA, CDR2 FQGNSA. This CDR3 has 17 residues. The CDR3 here is CASSLMGIGRAGDTQYF. CDR3 bases: TGTGCCAGCAGCTTAATGGGGATAGGCCGCGCAGGAGATACGCAGTATTTT.

This clonotype was found many times. The rearrangement links TRBV5-1 to TRBJ2-7, with D tentatively TRBD2 (5 bases). V shed 7 bases and J shed 3 bases, with 14 bases lying between them. This CDR3 spans 13 amino acids. CDR1 and CDR2 from the germline V gene are SGHRS and YFSETQ. The DNA for the CDR3 is TGCGCCAGCTCTGGCGGAGGAGGCTACGAGCAGTACTTC. The encoded protein is CASSGGGGYEQYF.

The J gene is TRBJ2-1, the V gene TRBV7-2; D unresolved. V gave up 3 bases and J gave up 6 bases, with 15 bases separating them. The CDR3 length is 15 residues. Germline lookup yields CDR1 SGHTA and CDR2 FQGNSA. The CDR3 region is CASSLKTVIGNEQFF. The CDR3 coding sequence is TGTGCCAGCAGCTTGAAGACGGTAATCGGCAATGAGCAGTTCTTC.

This clonotype showed up just a few times. This sequence joins TRBV4-3 and TRBJ1-1, with D possibly TRBD1 on 5 matching bases. Germline V gene sequence: CDR1 LGHNA, CDR2 YSLEER. This CDR3 has 15 amino acids. V lost 0 bases to trimming and J lost 3 bases, with 11 bases between them. CDR3 coding DNA: TGCGCCAGCAGCCAAGATCCAGGGTTCGACACTGAAGCTTTCTTT. Its translation is CASSQDPGFDTEAFF.

The gene calls are TRBV7-9 and TRBJ1-4; D is ambiguous. V was clipped by 4 bases and J by 11 bases, with 11 bases between them. The CDR3 contains 12 residues. The V gene's germline CDR1 is SEHNR and CDR2 FQNEAQ (reference sequence). In DNA form, the CDR3 reads TGTGCCAGCAGCTCCGACAACGGGAAACTGTTTTTT. It translates to CASSSDNGKLFF.

In its sample, this clonotype was seen a few times. The rearrangement uses TRBV4-2 and TRBJ1-2; no clear D gene. Trimming took off 1 base at V and 2 bases at J, with 14 bases between the two ends. CDR3 length: 16 amino acids. The germline CDR1 and CDR2 sequences are LGHNA and YNFKEQ. The CDR3 loop is CASSQVELGANYGYTF. In DNA form, the CDR3 reads TGTGCCAGCAGCCAAGTCGAACTGGGTGCCAACTATGGCTACACCTTC.

This chain uses TRBV25-1 with TRBJ1-3; 10 bases line up with TRBD1. The CDR3 is 18 amino acids. The V gene end was trimmed by 6 bases and the J gene end by 3 bases; junction bases not matched to a gene: 14. Germline CDR1 MGHDK, CDR2 SYGVNS. The CDR3 region has the DNA TGTGCCAGCAGGACCCTGACCCGGGACAGGGGTAGTGGAAACACCATATATTTT. Translated, it gives CASRTLTRDRGSGNTIYF.

In this sample, this clonotype turned up a few times. The gene calls are TRBV7-9 and TRBJ1-5; TRBD1 is a possible D gene (6 bases). The V end was cut by 5 bases, the J end by 4 bases, with 18 bases between. This CDR3 contains 16 residues. From germline, CDR1 is SEHNR and CDR2 FQNEAQ (reference sequence). CDR3 region: CASSAIKGGRNQPQHF. Written as DNA, the CDR3 is TGTGCCAGCAGCGCGATAAAGGGGGGCAGAAATCAGCCCCAGCATTTT.

This clonotype appeared a few times. The chain has TRBV3-1 and TRBJ1-1; a possible D gene is TRBD1 (5 bases). Trimming took off 0 bases at V and 1 base at J, with 9 bases between the two ends. The CDR3 has 15 residues. Germline CDR1 LGHDT, CDR2 YNNKEL (reference sequence). In nucleotides, the CDR3 is TGTGCCAGCAGCCAAGAGAGTCAGGGGAACACTGAAGCTTTCTTT. Its protein product is CASSQESQGNTEAFF.

V gene TRBV12-5 combines with J gene TRBJ2-5; 9 bases align to TRBD1. Germline assignment: CDR1 LGHNT and CDR2 FRNRAP. The CDR3 has 15 residues. V shed 4 bases, J shed 4 bases, and the junction held 7 bases outside the gene matches. DNA for the CDR3: TGTGCTAGTGGTTCCCGGGACAGGGCGACAGAGACCCAGTACTTC. Translating it yields CASGSRDRATETQYF.

The rearrangement uses TRBV4-3 and TRBJ2-1; 7 bases are a match to TRBD1. CDR1 is LGHNA, CDR2 YSLEER, per germline. The CDR3 has 15 amino acids. The V gene end was trimmed by 0 bases and the J gene end by 9 bases; junction bases not matched to a gene: 8. The CDR3 coding sequence is TGCGCCAGCAGCCAAGACAGGGGGTTACACAGTGAGCAGTTCTTC. It codes for CASSQDRGLHSEQFF.

This clonotype has a count of ten or more. The genes are TRBV12-3 or TRBV12-4 and TRBJ2-7, with D uncertain. The CDR3 is 12 residues long. V was shortened by 6 bases and J by 0 bases, with 6 bases between the two germline ends. The CDR3 sequence: CASRSDSYEQYF. Written as DNA, the CDR3 is TGTGCCAGCAGATCTGACTCCTACGAGCAGTACTTC.

This clonotype was seen a few times. The chain combines TRBV18 with TRBJ1-1; D uncertain. Per the germline V gene, CDR1 is KGHSH and CDR2 is LQKENI. This CDR3 spans 15 amino acids. The ends were cut back, 3 bases at V and 8 bases at J, with 19 bases in the middle. DNA of the CDR3: TGTGCCAGCTCACCGGGCTCGCGCGGTCTGGGGGAAGCTTTCTTT. Its protein product is CASSPGSRGLGEAFF.

This chain connects TRBV20-1 to TRBJ2-1; D is uncertain. Trimming left V 7 bases short and J 0 bases short, with 10 bases between. Germline CDR1 is DFQATT and CDR2 is SNEGSKA (reference sequence). The CDR3 has 13 residues. CDR3 amino acids: CSGRLDSYNEQFF. The CDR3 DNA is TGCAGTGGCCGGTTAGACTCCTACAATGAGCAGTTCTTC.

This chain joins TRBV7-2 and TRBJ2-3; 12 bases are a match to TRBD2. This CDR3 has 17 residues. Trimming removed 2 bases from V and 1 base from J; junction bases left unmatched: 4. Germline V gene lookup returns CDR1 SGHTA and CDR2 FQGNSA. The CDR3 nucleotides read TGTGCCAGCAGCTTAAGGCTAGCGGGGGGGGGCACAGATACGCAGTATTTT. Its translation is CASSLRLAGGGTDTQYF.

The chain employs TRBV14 and TRBJ1-1; a weak D match, TRBD1 (6 bases). CDR1 is SGHDN and CDR2 is FVKESK in the germline V gene. CDR3 size: 14 residues. V was cut by 0 bases and J by 7 bases, with 12 bases left in between. The CDR3 sequence is CASSQEASGDEAFF. The DNA for the CDR3 is TGTGCCAGCAGCCAAGAGGCCTCAGGGGATGAAGCTTTCTTT.

This clonotype showed up just a few times. This rearrangement joins TRBV20-1 to TRBJ1-1; TRBD1 matches 10 bases. The CDR3 sequence is 14 residues long. Germline-derived CDR1 and CDR2 are DFQATT and SNEGSKA (reference sequence). V gave up 4 bases and J gave up 5 bases; unmatched junction bases: 7. In nucleotides, the CDR3 is TGCAGTGCTATTAGGACAGGGGGATTAACTGAAGCTTTCTTT. Translation: CSAIRTGGLTEAFF.

This clonotype occurred a few times. The rearrangement joins TRBV18 to TRBJ1-1; D might be TRBD1 (5 bases). The CDR3 runs 15 residues. V gave up 2 bases and J gave up 3 bases, with 13 bases separating them. Per germline, CDR1 KGHSH and CDR2 LQKENI. CDR3 in amino acids: CASSPTGGSDTEAFF. In DNA form, the CDR3 reads TGTGCCAGCTCACCAACCGGGGGTTCGGACACTGAAGCTTTCTTT.

This clonotype was counted only a few times. J is TRBJ1-2 and V is TRBV12-3 or TRBV12-4; 7 bases agree with TRBD1. The CDR3 is 13 residues long. The ends lost 2 bases at V and 6 bases at J; junction bases unmatched: 3. The CDR3 DNA reads TGTGCCAGCAGTTTAACCACAGGGGATGGCTACACCTTC. This codes for CASSLTTGDGYTF.

This clonotype was observed a few times. This chain links TRBV20-1 with TRBJ1-1, with no clear D. Trimming left V 4 bases short and J 4 bases short, with 13 bases between. This CDR3 has 13 residues. Germline CDR1 DFQATT, CDR2 SNEGSKA (reference sequence). This chain's CDR3 is CSANKGGGTEAFF. CDR3 bases: TGCAGTGCTAACAAAGGAGGCGGCACTGAAGCTTTCTTT.

This clonotype was found a few times. V and J are TRBV4-3 and TRBJ1-2, with D hard to call. Trimming left V 2 bases short and J 0 bases short, with 10 bases between. Germline CDR1 and CDR2: LGHNA and YSLEER. There are 15 residues in the CDR3. Here the CDR3 DNA reads TGCGCCAGCAGCCAAAACCCAGGATCTAACTATGGCTACACCTTC. This translates into CASSQNPGSNYGYTF.

This chain joins TRBV6-6 and TRBJ1-5, with 11 bases that match TRBD1. J lost 4 bases, V lost 2 bases, and 4 bases had no gene match. The CDR3 totals 16 residues. Germline loops: CDR1 MNHNY, CDR2 SVGAGI (reference sequence). CDR3 loop: CASSYVGTGGNQPQHF. The CDR3 bases are TGTGCCAGCAGTTACGTGGGGACAGGGGGTAATCAGCCCCAGCATTTT.

This clonotype has a handful of counts. The rearrangement links TRBV4-2 to TRBJ2-3; weak D call: TRBD1 (5 bases). Germline CDR1 is LGHNA and CDR2 is YNFKEQ. CDR3 length: 14 residues. V shed 4 bases and J shed 0 bases, with 8 bases lying between them. The CDR3 is CASSPGYSTDTQYF. Written as DNA, the CDR3 is TGTGCCAGCAGCCCAGGGTATAGCACAGATACGCAGTATTTT.